This T cell receptor (beta chain) appears in the sequencing data of a study of glioma-infiltrating T cells. TCR alpha and beta CDR3 regions were amplified from RNA using iRepertoire nested multiplex PCR. TCRdb independently ran MiXCR on the multiplex PCR reads; one entry per CDR3 protein. The table lists around 97,000 distinct CDR3 sequences, around 31% of them singletons. In this sample, this clonotype turned up many times. Its target is unknown. The germline V gene has CDR1 MNHNS and CDR2 SASEGT. V dropped 5 bases and J dropped 8; count of bases not matched to a gene: 6. This CDR3 region has 13 residues. Study-level points and caveats: Above-expected tissue-blood divergence occurred in all gliomas, most in low-grade ones.

The material sequenced was glioma tissue, nonneoplastic brain tissue, or PBMCs (not recorded which). The source of this sequence is a human donor with low-grade glioma or glioblastoma, undergoing nonglioma brain surgery, or in good health (not recorded which). This chain joins TRBV6-1 and TRBJ1-2, with 9 bases that match TRBD1. CDR3 in DNA: TGTGCCAGCAGTAAATGGGACAGGGACGGCTACACCTTC. Amino acid sequence: CASSKWDRDGYTF.